This record covers a single T cell receptor (beta chain). The sample is drawn from a study of T cell changes during pregnancy in multiple sclerosis. The V segment lost 4 bases and the J segment 5 bases; nucleotides outside the gene matches: 12. The CDR3 covers 16 residues. Germline CDR1 is SGHNT and CDR2 is YYREEE (reference sequence). Repertoires were generated with immunoSEQ multiplex PCR, while TCRdb's copy carries only in-frame clones and drops some. The repertoire holds tens of thousands of clones, with about 90% as singletons. The specimen was peripheral blood, collected in the third trimester of pregnancy. The source of this sequence is a female donor in good health, enrolled as a control in a pregnancy study. The chain has TRBV5-4 and TRBJ2-5, with TRBD2 matching over 9 bases. The CDR3 sequence is CASSASARGGVETQYF. The CDR3 nucleotides read TGTGCCAGCAGCGCGAGCGCGCGGGGGGGCGTTGAGACCCAGTACTTC.